This T cell receptor (beta chain) was profiled in a study of CD8 T cells in Susac syndrome. cDNA came from about 0.5 to 1 ug RNA primed by random hexamers. immunoSEQ multiplex PCR amplified TCR beta CDR3 across 54 Vbeta, 13 Jbeta. TCRdb re-derived calls from the immunoSEQ multiplex PCR reads in MiXCR, one entry per CDR3 protein. The table records 230,000 or so distinct CDR3 sequences, 95% of them present only once. Sequencing targeted TCR beta in blood CD8+ and CD4+ T cells. The multiple sclerosis control group consisted of treatment-naive patients whose relapsing-remitting disease, which was either stable or active, fulfilled revised McDonald criteria. The source material was CD4+ T cells from PBMCs. This receptor was obtained from a human donor with multiple sclerosis.

The CDR3 DNA reads as TGTGCCAGCAGCGTAGATTCGGTTTCGGCAGGAGCTTTCTTT. The encoded protein is CASSVDSVSAGAFF. The J gene is TRBJ1-1, the V gene TRBV9; the D is unclear. V was trimmed by 0 bases and J by 10 bases, leaving 16 bases between them. CDR1 SGDLS and CDR2 YYNGEE come from the germline V gene. This CDR3 has 14 amino acids.